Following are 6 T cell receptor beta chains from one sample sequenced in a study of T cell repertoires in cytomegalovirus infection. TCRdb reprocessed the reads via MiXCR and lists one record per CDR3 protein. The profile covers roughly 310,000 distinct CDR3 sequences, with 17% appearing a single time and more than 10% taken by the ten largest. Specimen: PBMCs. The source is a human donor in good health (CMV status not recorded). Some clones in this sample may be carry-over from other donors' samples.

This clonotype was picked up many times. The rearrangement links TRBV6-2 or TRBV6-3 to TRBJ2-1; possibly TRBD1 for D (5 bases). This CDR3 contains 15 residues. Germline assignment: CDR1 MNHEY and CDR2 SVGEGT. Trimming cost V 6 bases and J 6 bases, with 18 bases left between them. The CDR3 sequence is CASRRQPKALNEQFF. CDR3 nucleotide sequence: TGTGCCAGCAGGAGACAGCCTAAAGCCCTCAATGAGCAGTTCTTC.

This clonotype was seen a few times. For the CDR3, the DNA is TGTGCCAGCAGTGAAGGGGACAGGGGAGGATACTACGAGCAGTACTTC. This encodes CASSEGDRGGYYEQYF. The genes are TRBV25-1 and TRBJ2-7; 10 bases are shared with TRBD1. The germline V gene has CDR1 MGHDK and CDR2 SYGVNS. The CDR3 is 16 residues long. Unmatched junction bases numbered 7, after V lost 2 bases and J lost 3 bases.

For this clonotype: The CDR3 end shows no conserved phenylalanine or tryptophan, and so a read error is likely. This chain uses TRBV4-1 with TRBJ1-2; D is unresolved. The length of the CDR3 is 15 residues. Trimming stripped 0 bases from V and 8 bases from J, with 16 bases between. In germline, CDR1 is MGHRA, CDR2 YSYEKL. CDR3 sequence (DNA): TGCGCCAGCAGCCAAGATGGTCCGGTAACGGGAGGCTACACCTCC. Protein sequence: CASSQDGPVTGGYTS.

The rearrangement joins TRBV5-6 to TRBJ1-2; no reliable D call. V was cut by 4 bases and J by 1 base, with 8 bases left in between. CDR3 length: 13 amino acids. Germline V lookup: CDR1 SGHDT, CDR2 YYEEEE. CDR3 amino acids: CASSAADNYGYTF. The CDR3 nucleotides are TGTGCCAGCAGCGCGGCAGATAACTATGGCTACACCTTC.

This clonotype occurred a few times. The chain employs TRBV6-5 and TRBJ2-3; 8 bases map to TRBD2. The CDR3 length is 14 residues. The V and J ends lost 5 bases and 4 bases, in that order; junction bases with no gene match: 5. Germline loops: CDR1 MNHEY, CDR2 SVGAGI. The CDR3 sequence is CASSKGLVPDTQYF. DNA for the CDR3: TGTGCCAGCAGTAAGGGACTAGTTCCAGATACGCAGTATTTT.

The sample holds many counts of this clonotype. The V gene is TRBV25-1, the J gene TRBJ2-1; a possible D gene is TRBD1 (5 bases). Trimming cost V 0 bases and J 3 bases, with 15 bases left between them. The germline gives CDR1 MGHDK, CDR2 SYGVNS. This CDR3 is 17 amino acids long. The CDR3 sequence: CASSEYAGNSIYNEQFF. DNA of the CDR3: TGTGCCAGCAGTGAATATGCAGGGAATAGCATCTACAATGAGCAGTTCTTC.